This T cell receptor (beta chain) was recovered during a study of blood T cell repertoires in COVID-19. Background on the study: Some COVID-19 samples were acute and others convalescent; all came from the United States, Italy and Spain. PBMCs, B-cell-depleted T cells, or T cells were the source of the cDNA or gDNA that made up the material.

The CDR3 consists of 17 residues. After removal of 0 bases from V and 5 bases from J, the junction contained 12 bases not matched to a gene. Per germline, CDR1 SGHRS and CDR2 YFSETQ. Authors' data handling: Amplifying reference gene primers gave estimates of nucleated cell counts. Using immunoSEQ multiplex PCR, the repertoire was profiled, and TCRdb retains in-frame clones only, with some absent. That table gives V, J and clone size, and the DNA gave D and trimming. The profile covers tens of thousands of clones, with 65% to 80% appearing a single time and 40% to 60% taken by the ten largest. The TCR sequence derives from a human donor in a cohort sampled during active COVID-19. The V call is TRBV5-1, the J call TRBJ2-7; 9 nucleotides align to TRBD2. Sequenced sample: peripheral blood. CDR3 DNA: TGCGCCAGCAGCTTGGAGCCAGGGGCTAGCGGGATGAACGAGCAGTACTTC. This gives the protein CASSLEPGASGMNEQYF.